This is a list of T cell receptor beta chains from one sample in a study of CD8+CD57+ T cells in acquired aplastic anemia. Via MiXCR, TCRdb re-called the reads, giving one row per CDR3 protein. The sample has hundreds of thousands of distinct CDR3 sequences, 65% to 90% seen once. Sequenced input: sorted CD4+, CD8+, or CD8+CD57+ T cells (not recorded which) from PBMCs. The receptors were gathered from a human donor with aplastic anemia. CDR3s include the opening cysteine and the closing phenylalanine or tryptophan. The D gene is left open where the match is weak. Where a row states a size, it is once, few, many or the class of an expanded clone; other rows omit it.

v_gene	abundance	j_gene	d_gene	CDR3aa	CDR3nt
TRBV10-2	.	TRBJ2-1	.	CASTHRYGEEQFF	TGCGCCAGCACCCACAGATATGGGGAGGAGCAGTTCTTC
TRBV24-1	few	TRBJ2-3	TRBD2	CATSPSGGGNTQYF	TGTGCCACCAGTCCTAGCGGGGGAGGGAATACGCAGTATTTT
TRBV9	.	TRBJ1-4	.	CASSVGVSRNQPLEEKLFF	TGTGCCAGCAGCGTAGGGGTCTCGAGAAATCAGCCCCTTGAGGAAAAACTGTTTTTT
TRBV7-3	.	TRBJ1-2	.	CASSLKGSHGYTF	TGTGCCAGCAGCTTAAAGGGAAGCCATGGCTACACCTTC
TRBV7-9	.	TRBJ2-6	.	CASTLGGGPSADNVLTF	TGTGCCAGCACCCTAGGGGGGGGCCCCTCTGCGGACAACGTCCTGACTTTC
TRBV7-3	.	TRBJ2-3	TRBD2	CASSSAGTSGETYF	TGTGCCAGCAGCTCAGCGGGGACTTCCGGAGAGACGTATTTT
TRBV7-9	few	TRBJ1-2	.	CASSSSGTQYFGPYTF	.
TRBV7-9	.	TRBJ2-5	TRBD2	CASSFQRSGEETQYF	TGTGCCAGCAGCTTTCAAAGAAGCGGGGAAGAGACCCAGTACTTC
TRBV7-8	.	TRBJ1-1	.	CASSLAGGADMQYFF	TGTGCCAGCAGCTTAGCGGGAGGAGCGGATATGCAGTATTTCTTT
TRBV7-9	.	TRBJ2-7	.	CASSSSRSGYEDYF	TGTGCCAGCAGCTCCTCACGGAGTGGATACGAGGATTACTTC
TRBV2	.	TRBJ2-1	.	CASGDGGGNGQDVRSF	TGTGCCAGCGGCGACGGGGGCGGAAACGGGCAGGATGTTCGGTCCTTC
TRBV9	.	TRBJ2-3	.	CASSEEGTQAYTF	TGTGCCAGCAGCGAAGAAGGAACACAGGCCTACACTTTT
TRBV24-1	.	TRBJ1-1	.	CATSDGVGGYTEAFF	TGTGCCACCAGTGATGGGGTGGGGGGATACACTGAAGCTTTCTTT
TRBV11-1	.	TRBJ2-1	TRBD1	CASSSRDRGGSDEQFF	TGTGCCAGCAGCTCACGGGACAGGGGGGGGAGCGATGAGCAGTTCTTC
TRBV7-6	.	TRBJ1-2	TRBD1	CASSSVQGDGYTF	TGTGCCAGCAGCTCGGTGCAGGGGGATGGCTACACCTTC
TRBV15	.	TRBJ2-2	.	CASRRGTSKGDLFF	TGTGCCAGCAGGAGGGGGACGAGCAAAGGGGACCTGTTCTTT
TRBV7-8	.	TRBJ1-1	.	CASSLAVSPDTEAFF	TGTGCCAGCAGCTTAGCTGTAAGTCCCGACACGGAAGCTTTCTTT
TRBV2	.	TRBJ2-5	.	CATSKGRGGGENQYF	TGTGCCACCAGCAAAGGCCGAGGTGGAGGGGAGAATCAGTACTTC
TRBV7-3	.	TRBJ2-7	.	CASSLTGAPDAQYF	TGTGCCAGCAGCTTGACAGGTGCTCCCGACGCGCAGTACTTC
TRBV9	.	TRBJ2-1	TRBD2	CASSFEGSGGCDEQFF	TGTGCCAGCAGCTTTGAAGGGAGCGGGGGGTGCGATGAGCAGTTCTTC